This T cell receptor (beta chain) came from a study of PD-L1 blockade in urothelial cancer. Study-wide results and limits: A pretreatment blood TCR clonality that fell below the median predicted better progression-free and overall survival.

Repertoires were generated with immunoSEQ multiplex PCR, while TCRdb's copy carries only in-frame clones and drops some. This table holds about 120,000 clones, roughly 91% found once. The time point is: peripheral blood 6 weeks after treatment start. Germline V CDR1 and CDR2: SGHRS, YFSETQ. CDR3 length: 15 residues. Trimming removed 0 bases from V and 8 bases from J; junction bases left unmatched: 4. As regards this clone: Its antigen remains unknown.

The sample here was PBMCs, taken around atezolizumab (anti-PD-L1) treatment. The J gene is TRBJ1-4, the V gene TRBV5-1; 10 nucleotides line up with TRBD1. The clonotype comes from a man aged 55 to 69 with urothelial cancer. CDR3 sequence (DNA): TGCGCCAGCAGCTTGGCCGGGACAGGGGACGAAAAACTGTTTTTT. Translation: CASSLAGTGDEKLFF.